A single sample is the source of the 2 T cell receptor beta chains below, sequenced in a study of technical replicates of blood from a few donors. TCRdb's copy holds only in-frame clones and misses some; the assay was immunoSEQ multiplex PCR. Here the sample spans 76,000 or so clones, about 86% being singletons. Source material: PBMCs. These receptors originate from a human donor in good health. Some clones in this sample may be carry-over from other donors' samples.

The rearrangement joins TRBV7-6 to TRBJ2-2; TRBD2 matches 7 bases. J was trimmed by 1 base and V by 7 bases; bases with no gene match: 6. CDR3 size: 15 residues. From germline, CDR1 is SGHVS and CDR2 FNYEAQ. The CDR3 DNA reads TGTGCCAGCACTGCCACGGGAGGGAACACCGGGGAGCTGTTTTTT. As protein: CASTATGGNTGELFF.

The chain has TRBV9 and TRBJ2-7; a weak D match, TRBD1 (5 bases). Trimming stripped 0 bases from V and 1 base from J, with 11 bases between. Germline values: CDR1 SGDLS, CDR2 YYNGEE. This CDR3 spans 15 amino acids. CDR3 coding DNA: TGTGCCAGCAGCGTAGGTGGGGCTAGGTCCTACGAGCAGTACTTC. Its translation is CASSVGGARSYEQYF.